The text below deals with one T cell receptor (beta chain). This entry is derived from a study of blood T cell repertoires in COVID-19. Overall study context: Material from acute and convalescent COVID-19 was sourced from the United States, Italy and Spain.

As originally analysed: By means of reference gene primer amplification, nucleated cell counts were estimated. Assay used: immunoSEQ multiplex PCR; TCRdb lists only in-frame clones, some missing. The V and J calls and the clone size are those of that table, but D and trimming were determined from the DNA. The table lists about 220,000 clones, around 88% of them singletons. The cohort comprised adults aged about 18 to 100 years residing in under 25 US areas. Assignment of participants to cohorts was predicated upon participant-reported clinical history. The TCR originated in a woman aged 50 to 60 with acute COVID-19. What was sequenced was PBMCs or T cells enriched from blood (not recorded which).

The CDR3 nucleotides read TGTGCCAGTATTCCAGAGGGGGGGCCCCCCTATGGCTACACCTTC. Its translation: CASIPEGGPPYGYTF. V is TRBV19 and J is TRBJ1-2; perhaps TRBD1 as D (6 bases). There are 15 residues in the CDR3. V was shortened by 7 bases and J by 4 bases, with 19 bases between the two germline ends. The germline CDR1 and CDR2 sequences are LNHDA and SQIVND (reference sequence).